Sequencing of this T cell receptor beta chain was carried out in a study of human T cells and chemical hapten exposure. Study overall: The scalp of each patient received a weekly diphenylcyclopropenone dose for the full roughly 25-week study.

In this sample, this clonotype turned up a few times. The antigen remains unidentified. Findings of the study overall: Expanded TCRs created a significantly greater count of big CDR3 similarity clusters than controls did.

One entry per CDR3 protein results from TCRdb running MiXCR on the RACE reads. Here the sample spans some 300,000 distinct CDR3 sequences, about 5% being singletons. The germline V gene has CDR1 MDHEN and CDR2 SYDVKM. The CDR3 length is 13 residues. Trimming removed 6 bases from V and 1 base from J, with 7 bases in between. Documented time point: pre-sensitization, week 0. This sample's treatment: therapeutic diphenylcyclopropenone sensitization with weekly scalp DPC. The chain is built from TRBV28 and TRBJ2-1; the D gene is possibly TRBD1 (5 bases). The sequence was obtained from a woman between 18 and 30 years old with alopecia areata. Some clones in this sample may be carry-over from other donors' samples. This material consisted of whole blood, taken in connection with sensitization to the hapten diphenylcyclopropenone (DPC). CDR3 DNA sequence: TGTGCCAGCAGACCAGGGTCCTACAATGAGCAGTTCTTC. It translates to CASRPGSYNEQFF.